This entry features one T cell receptor beta chain sequence. In the original workflow: Estimation of nucleated cell counts relied on the amplification of reference gene primers. Some clones are missing from TCRdb's copy, which holds only in-frame ones; the method was immunoSEQ multiplex PCR. V, J and clone size reflect that table, while D and trimming were determined from the DNA. The sample contains 35,000 to 55,000 clones, about 89% of which appear only once. Germline V gives CDR1 SNHLY, CDR2 FYNNEI. The CDR3 runs to 16 residues. V was cut by 3 bases and J by 3 bases, with 17 bases left in between. The data were obtained in a study of blood T cell repertoires in COVID-19. Study-wide context: COVID-19 samples from acute and convalescent phases originated in the United States, Italy and Spain. PBMCs, B-cell-depleted T cells, or T cells were the source of the cDNA or gDNA that made up the material.

The material sequenced was peripheral blood. The sequence was collected from a human donor in a cohort sampled during active COVID-19. V is TRBV2 and J is TRBJ1-2; tentatively, D is TRBD1 (5 bases). DNA of the CDR3: TGTGCCAGCAGTGATGGTCTCGGCAGGGCGGACTATGGCTACACCTTC. Residues: CASSDGLGRADYGYTF.